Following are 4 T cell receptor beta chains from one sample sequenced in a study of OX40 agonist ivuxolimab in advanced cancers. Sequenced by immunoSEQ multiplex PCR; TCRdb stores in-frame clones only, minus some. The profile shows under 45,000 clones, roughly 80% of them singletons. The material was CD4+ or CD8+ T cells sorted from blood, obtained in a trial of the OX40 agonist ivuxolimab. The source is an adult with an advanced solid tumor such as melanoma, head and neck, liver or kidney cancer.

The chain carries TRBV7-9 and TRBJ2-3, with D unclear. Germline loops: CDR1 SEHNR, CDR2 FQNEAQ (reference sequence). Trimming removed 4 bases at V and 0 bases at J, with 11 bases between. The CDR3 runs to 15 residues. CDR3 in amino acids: CASSSQATSTDTQYF. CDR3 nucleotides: TGTGCCAGCAGCTCTCAAGCCACTAGCACAGATACGCAGTATTTT.

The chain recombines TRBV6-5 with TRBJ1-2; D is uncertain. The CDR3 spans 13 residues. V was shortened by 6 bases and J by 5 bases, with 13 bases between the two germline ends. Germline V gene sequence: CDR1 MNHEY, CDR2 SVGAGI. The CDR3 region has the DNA TGTGCCAGCAGCCCTGACGGCCAATATGGCTACACCTTC. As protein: CASSPDGQYGYTF.

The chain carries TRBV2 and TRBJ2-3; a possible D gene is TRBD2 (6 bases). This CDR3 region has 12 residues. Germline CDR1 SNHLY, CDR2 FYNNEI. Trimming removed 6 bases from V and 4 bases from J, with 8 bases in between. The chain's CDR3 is CASRGGADTQYF. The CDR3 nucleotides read TGTGCCAGCAGGGGCGGGGCAGATACGCAGTATTTT.

As DNA, the CDR3 is TGTGCCAGCAGTGAGGTTCCCCTAGGGACAGGGACACCGAACACTGAAGCTTTCTTT. Translation gives CASSEVPLGTGTPNTEAFF. This sequence joins TRBV2 and TRBJ1-1; 9 bases agree with TRBD1. CDR3 length: 19 residues. The V and J ends lost 3 bases and 1 base, in that order; junction bases with no gene match: 15. Germline V gene sequence: CDR1 SNHLY, CDR2 FYNNEI.